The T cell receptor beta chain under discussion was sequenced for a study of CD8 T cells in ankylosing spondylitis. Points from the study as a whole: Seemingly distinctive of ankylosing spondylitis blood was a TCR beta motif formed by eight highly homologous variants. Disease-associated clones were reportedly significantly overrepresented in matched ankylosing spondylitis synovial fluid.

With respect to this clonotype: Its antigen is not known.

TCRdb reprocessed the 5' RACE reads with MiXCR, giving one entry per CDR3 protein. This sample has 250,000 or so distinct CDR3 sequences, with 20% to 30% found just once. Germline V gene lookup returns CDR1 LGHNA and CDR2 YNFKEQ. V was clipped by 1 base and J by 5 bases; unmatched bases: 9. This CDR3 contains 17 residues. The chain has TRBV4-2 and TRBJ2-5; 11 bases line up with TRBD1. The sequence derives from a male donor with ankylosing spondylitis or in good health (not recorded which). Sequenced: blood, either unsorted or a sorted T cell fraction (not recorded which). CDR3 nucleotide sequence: TGTGCCAGCAGCCAAGGGACAGGGGGCGAGGACTTGGAGACCCAGTACTTC. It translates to CASSQGTGGEDLETQYF.